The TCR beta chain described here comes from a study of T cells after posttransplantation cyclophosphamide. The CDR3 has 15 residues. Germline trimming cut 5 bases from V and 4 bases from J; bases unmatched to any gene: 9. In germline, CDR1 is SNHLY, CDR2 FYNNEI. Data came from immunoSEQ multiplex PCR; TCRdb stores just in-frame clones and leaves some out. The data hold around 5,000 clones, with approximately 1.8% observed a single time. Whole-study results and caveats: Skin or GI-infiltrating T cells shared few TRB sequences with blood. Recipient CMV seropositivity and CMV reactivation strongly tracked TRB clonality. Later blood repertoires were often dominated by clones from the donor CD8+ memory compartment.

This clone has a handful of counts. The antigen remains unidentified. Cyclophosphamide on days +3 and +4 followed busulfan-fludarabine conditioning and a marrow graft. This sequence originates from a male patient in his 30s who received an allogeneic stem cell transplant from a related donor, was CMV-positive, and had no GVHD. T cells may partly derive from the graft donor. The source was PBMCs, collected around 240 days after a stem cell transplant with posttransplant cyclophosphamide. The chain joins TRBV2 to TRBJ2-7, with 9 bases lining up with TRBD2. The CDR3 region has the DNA TGTGCCAGCAGTCGCGCGGGAGGGCTGAGGTACGAGCAGTACTTC. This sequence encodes CASSRAGGLRYEQYF.